A selection of T cell receptor beta chains follows, all from one sample in a study of blood T cells in healthy people across ages. TCRdb redid the calling of the 5' RACE reads with MiXCR, one entry per CDR3 protein. The table shows more than 800,000 distinct CDR3 sequences, with more than 40% occurring only once. Input material: blood. Receptor source: a woman in her sixties in good health. The CDR3 runs from the conserved cysteine through the conserved F or W. Fields, in order: J gene, D gene, clone size, V gene, CDR3 protein, CDR3 DNA. D genes are given only for firm matches. Clone size is stated in some rows and not others, as once, few, many or a class when expanded.

j_call: TRBJ1-4; d_call: TRBD1; clone_size: few; v_call: TRBV28; cdr3_aa: CASTSTGQGAMREKLFF; cdr3_nt: TGTGCCAGCACCTCGACGGGACAGGGGGCTATGCGGGAAAAACTGTTTTTT
j_call: TRBJ2-5; d_call: -; clone_size: -; v_call: TRBV6-5; cdr3_aa: CASGRKRGQETQYF; cdr3_nt: TGTGCCAGCGGTCGAAAGAGGGGTCAAGAGACCCAGTACTTC
j_call: TRBJ1-2; d_call: -; clone_size: few; v_call: TRBV29-1; cdr3_aa: CSVIFRGGYTF; cdr3_nt: TGCAGCGTTATTTTTCGCGGTGGCTACACCTTC
j_call: TRBJ2-1; d_call: -; clone_size: -; v_call: TRBV7-9; cdr3_aa: CASSLALRDRRNEQFF; cdr3_nt: TGTGCCAGCAGCTTAGCGCTGCGGGATAGGCGCAATGAGCAGTTCTTC
j_call: TRBJ2-7; d_call: TRBD2; clone_size: many; v_call: TRBV12-3/TRBV12-4; cdr3_aa: CASSLGLADSYEQYF; cdr3_nt: TGTGCCAGCAGTTTAGGCCTAGCGGACTCCTACGAGCAGTACTTC
j_call: TRBJ2-5; d_call: -; clone_size: few; v_call: TRBV12-3/TRBV12-4; cdr3_aa: CASSPSMGGETQYF; cdr3_nt: TGTGCCAGCAGTCCATCTATGGGGGGAGAGACCCAGTACTTC
j_call: TRBJ2-2; d_call: -; clone_size: -; v_call: TRBV5-1; cdr3_aa: CASSLDNQGTGELFF; cdr3_nt: TGCGCCAGCAGCTTGGACAACCAGGGCACCGGGGAGCTGTTTTTT
j_call: TRBJ2-5; d_call: TRBD1; clone_size: -; v_call: TRBV7-2; cdr3_aa: CASSLAWGQVSKQYF; cdr3_nt: TGTGCCAGCAGCTTAGCGTGGGGACAGGTGAGCAAGCAGTACTTC
j_call: TRBJ2-5; d_call: -; clone_size: -; v_call: TRBV5-1; cdr3_aa: CASKPAPPEETQYF; cdr3_nt: TGCGCCAGCAAGCCCGCCCCCCCCGAAGAGACCCAGTACTTC
j_call: TRBJ2-1; d_call: TRBD1; clone_size: -; v_call: TRBV29-1; cdr3_aa: CSVEVGTGLLNEQFF; cdr3_nt: TGCAGCGTTGAAGTTGGGACAGGGCTTCTCAATGAGCAGTTCTTC
j_call: TRBJ2-7; d_call: TRBD1; clone_size: -; v_call: TRBV29-1; cdr3_aa: CSVEQTGGGEQYF; cdr3_nt: TGCAGCGTTGAACAGACAGGGGGGGGCGAGCAGTACTTC
j_call: TRBJ1-2; d_call: -; clone_size: -; v_call: TRBV4-2; cdr3_aa: CASSQGLTANTFNYGYTF; cdr3_nt: TGTGCCAGCAGCCAAGGTTTGACGGCAAACACTTTTAACTATGGCTACACCTTC
j_call: TRBJ2-1; d_call: -; clone_size: few; v_call: TRBV4-1; cdr3_aa: CASSQDAGPSSYNEQFF; cdr3_nt: TGCGCCAGCAGCCAAGATGCAGGCCCGAGCTCCTACAATGAGCAGTTCTTC
j_call: TRBJ2-5; d_call: TRBD2; clone_size: few; v_call: TRBV13; cdr3_aa: CASSLWGAGGGKETQYF; cdr3_nt: TGTGCCAGCAGCTTATGGGGAGCGGGAGGTGGCAAAGAGACCCAGTACTTC
j_call: TRBJ1-2; d_call: -; clone_size: few; v_call: TRBV5-1; cdr3_aa: CASSLGTEGYGYTF; cdr3_nt: TGCGCCAGCAGCTTGGGCACTGAGGGGTATGGCTACACCTTC
j_call: TRBJ2-7; d_call: TRBD2; clone_size: -; v_call: TRBV20-1; cdr3_aa: CSATSGVTYEQYF; cdr3_nt: TGCAGTGCTACTAGCGGGGTGACCTACGAGCAGTACTTC
j_call: TRBJ2-4; d_call: -; clone_size: -; v_call: TRBV7-9; cdr3_aa: CASSYMQGSDIQYF; cdr3_nt: TGTGCCAGCAGCTATATGCAGGGCAGTGACATTCAGTACTTC
j_call: TRBJ2-3; d_call: TRBD2; clone_size: -; v_call: TRBV5-1; cdr3_aa: CASSSYPLAGGTTDTQYF; cdr3_nt: TGCGCCAGCAGCTCTTACCCTCTAGCGGGAGGTACCACAGATACGCAGTATTTT
j_call: TRBJ2-1; d_call: -; clone_size: -; v_call: TRBV7-3; cdr3_aa: CASSPYPGTTQNEQFF; cdr3_nt: TGTGCCAGCAGCCCATATCCCGGAACGACCCAGAATGAGCAGTTCTTC
j_call: TRBJ2-5; d_call: -; clone_size: few; v_call: TRBV12-3/TRBV12-4; cdr3_aa: CASSPRLGETQYF; cdr3_nt: TGTGCCAGCAGTCCACGGTTGGGAGAGACCCAGTACTTC
j_call: TRBJ2-1; d_call: TRBD2; clone_size: many; v_call: TRBV7-3; cdr3_aa: CASSPGTSGYNEQFF; cdr3_nt: TGTGCCAGCAGTCCCGGGACTAGCGGCTACAATGAGCAGTTCTTC
j_call: TRBJ1-2; d_call: TRBD1; clone_size: once; v_call: TRBV29-1; cdr3_aa: CSVENRSGGSIYGYTF; cdr3_nt: TGCAGCGTTGAAAACCGATCAGGGGGCTCTATCTATGGCTACACCTTC
j_call: TRBJ2-7; d_call: -; clone_size: few; v_call: TRBV2; cdr3_aa: CASTEADSYEQYF; cdr3_nt: TGTGCCAGCACTGAGGCAGACTCCTACGAGCAGTACTTC
j_call: TRBJ2-1; d_call: TRBD1; clone_size: -; v_call: TRBV24-1; cdr3_aa: CATSDDRGNEQFF; cdr3_nt: TGTGCCACCAGTGATGACAGGGGCAATGAGCAGTTCTTC
j_call: TRBJ2-1; d_call: -; clone_size: once; v_call: TRBV6-5; cdr3_aa: CASSYAGIGTRNEQFF; cdr3_nt: TGTGCCAGCAGTTACGCGGGGATCGGGACGCGGAATGAGCAGTTCTTC
j_call: TRBJ2-7; d_call: -; clone_size: -; v_call: TRBV7-6; cdr3_aa: CASSGGSVYEQYF; cdr3_nt: TGTGCCAGCAGTGGGGGTTCGGTCTACGAGCAGTACTTC
j_call: TRBJ1-2; d_call: -; clone_size: -; v_call: TRBV28; cdr3_aa: CASSLEAGKSYGYGYTF; cdr3_nt: TGTGCCAGCAGTTTAGAGGCAGGGAAGAGTTACGGCTATGGCTACACCTTC
j_call: TRBJ1-1; d_call: -; clone_size: -; v_call: TRBV6-5; cdr3_aa: CASSYRGGPNTEAFF; cdr3_nt: TGTGCCAGCAGTTACAGGGGGGGCCCGAACACTGAAGCTTTCTTT
j_call: TRBJ2-7; d_call: TRBD2; clone_size: -; v_call: TRBV28; cdr3_aa: CASSLRGLAATYEQYF; cdr3_nt: TGTGCCAGCAGTTTAAGGGGACTAGCGGCGACCTACGAGCAGTACTTC
j_call: TRBJ1-5; d_call: TRBD1; clone_size: many; v_call: TRBV5-1; cdr3_aa: CASSSRGGNQPQHF; cdr3_nt: TGTGCCAGCAGCTCCAGGGGGGGAAATCAGCCCCAGCATTTT
j_call: TRBJ1-2; d_call: -; clone_size: -; v_call: TRBV20-1; cdr3_aa: CSASDNRGYTF; cdr3_nt: TGCAGTGCTAGCGACAATAGGGGCTACACCTTC
j_call: TRBJ2-7; d_call: -; clone_size: -; v_call: TRBV29-1; cdr3_aa: CSVEGGGTTYEQYF; cdr3_nt: TGCAGCGTTGAGGGAGGGGGGACGACCTACGAGCAGTACTTC
j_call: TRBJ2-2; d_call: -; clone_size: -; v_call: TRBV11-3; cdr3_aa: CASSLGAGPTGELFF; cdr3_nt: TGTGCCAGCAGCTTAGGGGCCGGGCCCACCGGGGAGCTGTTTTTT